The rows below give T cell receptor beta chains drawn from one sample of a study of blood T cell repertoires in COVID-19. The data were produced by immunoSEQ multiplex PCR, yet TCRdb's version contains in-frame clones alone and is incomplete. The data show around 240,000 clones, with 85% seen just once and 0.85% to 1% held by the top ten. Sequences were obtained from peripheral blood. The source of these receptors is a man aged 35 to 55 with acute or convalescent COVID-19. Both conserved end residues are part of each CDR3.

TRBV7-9,CASSLGGNNQPQHF
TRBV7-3,CASSPQARAYNEQFF
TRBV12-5,CASGLVRQGILDEQFF
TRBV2,CASTGRILGYNQPQHF
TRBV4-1,CASREREEDTEAFF
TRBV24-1,CATSDFPDRGRGNTIYF
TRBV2,CASAWRGAGNTIYF
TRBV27,CASSLGGTDGYTF
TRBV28,CASRGDPPEDTEAFF
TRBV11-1,CASSLGAGNTEAFF
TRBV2,CASSPTGKRTEAFF
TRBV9,CASSVQGTEAFF
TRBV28,CASSLAGSYSNQPQHF
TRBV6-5,CASSQDSYNEQFF
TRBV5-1,CASSLDSGWGGEQYF
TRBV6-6,CASRTGGTSTGELFF
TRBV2,CASSEGTGTVYGYTF
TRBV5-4,CASSLGDRGTEAFF
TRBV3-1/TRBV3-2,CASSLPRQISGNTIYF
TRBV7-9,CASSHNDRGIGYEQYF
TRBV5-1,CASSLSPLSSEAFF
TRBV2,CASSGDRGNEQFF
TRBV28,CASSFWGQGAGQPQHF
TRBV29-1,CSAGQGGGYTF
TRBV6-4,CANSRGPTNEKLFF
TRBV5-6,CASSFLRNYGYTF
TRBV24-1,CATSGTGSNQPQHF
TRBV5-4,CASSPTISGGAGDTQYF
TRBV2,CASRKSQGTHEQYF
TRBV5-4,CASSLEQASSTQYF
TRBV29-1,CSVEIGRGQGARLFF
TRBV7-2,CASSPRDRTIKSTDTQYF
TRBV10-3,CATQGWAEAFF
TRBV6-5,CASSYMIQDNSPLHF
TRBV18,CASSPYRVYNSPLHF
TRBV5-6,CASSLGGMNTEAFF
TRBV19,CASSWQGDYGYTF
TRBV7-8,CASSPWEGPHQNTEAFF
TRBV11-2,CASSLERYQETQYF
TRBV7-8,CASSLGIAGGFRIQYF
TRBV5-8,CASSQLAKNIQYF